This T cell receptor (beta chain) comes out of a study of memory CD4+ T cells and cytomegalovirus serostatus. Some clones are missing from TCRdb's copy, which holds only in-frame ones; the method was immunoSEQ multiplex PCR. The sample contains around 76,000 clones, 75% to 85% of which appear only once. V gave up 1 base and J gave up 3 bases; unmatched junction bases: 7. The germline V gene has CDR1 LGHNA and CDR2 YNFKEQ. There are 17 residues in the CDR3. Single viable CD3+CD4+CD8-CD45RO+ cells were sorted as the memory CD4+ T cells. This sequence was found in an adult in good health and CMV-seropositive. This chain uses TRBV4-2 with TRBJ2-4, with TRBD1 matching over 9 bases. Material for sequencing was memory CD4+ T cells from blood. CDR3 in DNA: TGTGCCAGCAGCCAAGTCAGGACAGGGGAGGGCAAAAACATTCAGTACTTC. It specifies CASSQVRTGEGKNIQYF.